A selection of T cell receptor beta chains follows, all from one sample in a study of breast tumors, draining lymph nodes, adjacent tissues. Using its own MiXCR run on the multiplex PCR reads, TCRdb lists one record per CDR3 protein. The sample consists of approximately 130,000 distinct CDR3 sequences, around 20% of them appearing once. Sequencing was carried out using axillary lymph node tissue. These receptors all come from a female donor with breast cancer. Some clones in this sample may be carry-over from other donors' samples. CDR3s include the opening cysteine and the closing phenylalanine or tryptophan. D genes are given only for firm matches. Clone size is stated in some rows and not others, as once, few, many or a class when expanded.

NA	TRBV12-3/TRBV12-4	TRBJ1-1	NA	CASSPEGVTEAFF	TGTGCCAGCAGTCCAGAGGGCGTCACTGAAGCTTTCTTT
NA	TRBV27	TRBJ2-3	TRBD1	CAGSLLGTGGLDTQYF	TGTGCCGGCAGTTTACTTGGGACAGGGGGCCTGGATACGCAGTATTTT
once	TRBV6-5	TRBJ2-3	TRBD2	CASSFGGFGTGGRLYF	TGTGCCAGCAGTTTTGGGGGGTTTGGAACGGGAGGGCGCCTGTATTTT
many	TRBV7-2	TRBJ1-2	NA	CASSPGPGLGYTF	TGTGCCAGCAGTCCAGGGCCGGGACTCGGCTACACCTTC
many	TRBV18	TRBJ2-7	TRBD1	CASSPQGTGSYEQYF	TGTGCCAGCTCACCACAAGGGACAGGCTCCTACGAGCAGTACTTC
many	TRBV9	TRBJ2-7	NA	CASNQGDRTYEQYF	TGTGCCAGCAACCAGGGAGACCGCACCTACGAGCAGTACTTC
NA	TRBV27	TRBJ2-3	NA	CASSASGGNTDTQYF	TGTGCCAGCAGTGCGAGCGGAGGGAACACAGATACGCAGTATTTT
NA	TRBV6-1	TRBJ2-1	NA	CASSEMAHGDGQFF	TGTGCCAGCAGTGAGATGGCCCACGGCGATGGGCAGTTCTTC
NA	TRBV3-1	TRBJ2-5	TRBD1	CASSQGGQGSETQYF	TGTGCCAGCAGCCAAGGTGGACAGGGGTCGGAGACCCAGTACTTC
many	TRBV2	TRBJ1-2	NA	CASSDRTNYGYTF	TGTGCCAGCAGTGATCGTACTAACTATGGCTACACCTTC
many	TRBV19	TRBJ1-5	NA	CASSIGGHLNQPQHF	TGTGCCAGTAGTATCGGGGGACACCTCAATCAGCCCCAGCATTTT
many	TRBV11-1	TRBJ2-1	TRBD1	CASSSAWTGANEQFF	TGTGCCAGCAGCTCCGCATGGACAGGGGCCAATGAGCAGTTCTTC
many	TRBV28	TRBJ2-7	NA	CASSFQDGSSYEQYF	TGTGCCAGCAGTTTCCAGGACGGGAGCTCCTACGAGCAGTACTTC
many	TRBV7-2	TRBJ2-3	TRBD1	CASSRAPTGRLGTDTQYF	TGTGCCAGCAGCCGGGCGCCGACAGGGCGATTGGGCACAGATACGCAGTATTTT
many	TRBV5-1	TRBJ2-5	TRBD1	CASSKTGVGETQYF	TGCGCCAGCAGTAAAACAGGGGTTGGGGAGACCCAGTACTTC
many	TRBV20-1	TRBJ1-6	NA	CSASRPEVNSGKSPLHF	TGCAGTGCTAGCAGGCCTGAAGTGAATTCTGGGAAATCACCCCTCCACTTT
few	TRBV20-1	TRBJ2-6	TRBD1	CSARDLWDRGGSSGANVLTF	TGCAGTGCTAGAGATTTGTGGGACAGGGGCGGTAGCTCTGGGGCCAACGTCCTGACTTTC
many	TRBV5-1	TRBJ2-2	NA	CASSLVAGNTGELFF	TGCGCCAGCAGCTTGGTCGCGGGGAACACCGGGGAGCTGTTTTTT
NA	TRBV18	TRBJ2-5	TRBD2	CASSPRGVETQYF	TGTGCCAGCTCACCGCGGGGGGTTGAGACCCAGTACTTC
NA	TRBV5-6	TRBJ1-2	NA	CASSWRGRANYGYTF	TGTGCCAGCAGCTGGAGGGGCAGAGCTAACTATGGCTACACCTTC
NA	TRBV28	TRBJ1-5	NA	CASSPRRDKSGSNQPQHF	TGTGCCAGCAGCCCCCGACGGGACAAAAGTGGGAGCAATCAGCCCCAGCATTTT
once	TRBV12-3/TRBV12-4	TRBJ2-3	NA	CASTPNVGGGGTDTQYF	TGTGCCAGCACCCCAAACGTTGGGGGCGGCGGCACAGATACGCAGTATTTT
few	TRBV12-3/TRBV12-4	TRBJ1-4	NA	CASSFLGGSSREKLFF	TGTGCCAGCAGTTTTTTGGGGGGTTCGTCGCGCGAAAAACTGTTTTTT
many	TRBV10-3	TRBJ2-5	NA	CAISEFEGKETQYF	TGTGCCATCAGTGAGTTCGAGGGGAAAGAGACCCAGTACTTC
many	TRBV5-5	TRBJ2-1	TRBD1	CASSPGQVSSYNEQFF	TGTGCCAGCAGCCCCGGACAGGTTTCCTCCTACAATGAGCAGTTCTTC
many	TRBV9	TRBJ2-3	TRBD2	CASSDYSGSATDTQYF	TGTGCCAGCAGCGACTATAGCGGGAGCGCAACAGATACGCAGTATTTT
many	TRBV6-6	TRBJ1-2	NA	CASSYSGSNYGYTF	TGTGCCAGCAGTTACTCAGGCAGCAACTATGGCTACACCTTC
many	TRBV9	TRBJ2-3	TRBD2	CASRGGYAGVTDTQYF	TGTGCCAGCAGGGGGGGATATGCGGGAGTTACAGATACGCAGTATTTT
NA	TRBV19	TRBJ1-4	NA	CASRNLQGPSEKLFF	TGTGCCAGTAGGAACTTACAGGGTCCGAGCGAAAAACTGTTTTTT
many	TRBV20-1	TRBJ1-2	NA	CSARFPREWRGYTF	TGCAGTGCTAGGTTCCCCCGGGAGTGGCGGGGCTACACCTTC
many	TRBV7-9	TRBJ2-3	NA	CASSPRVLTSTDTQYF	TGTGCCAGCAGCCCTCGGGTGTTGACTAGCACAGATACGCAGTATTTT
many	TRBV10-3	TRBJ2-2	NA	CAISELGDTGELFF	TGTGCCATCAGTGAGCTAGGGGACACCGGGGAGCTGTTTTTT
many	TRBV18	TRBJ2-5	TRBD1	CASSPRTGKETQYF	TGTGCCAGCTCACCAAGGACAGGCAAAGAGACCCAGTACTTC
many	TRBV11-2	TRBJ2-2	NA	CASSLDSWTTNTGELFF	TGTGCCAGCAGCTTAGATTCTTGGACTACGAACACCGGGGAGCTGTTTTTT
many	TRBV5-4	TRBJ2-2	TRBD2	CASSLRSGANTGELFF	TGTGCCAGCAGCTTGCGGAGCGGGGCGAACACCGGGGAGCTGTTTTTT
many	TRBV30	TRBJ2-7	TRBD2	CAWRGTSGKQYEQYF	TGTGCCTGGAGAGGGACTAGCGGGAAACAGTACGAGCAGTACTTC
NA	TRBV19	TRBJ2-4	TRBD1	CASSPDRGGTNIQYF	TGTGCCAGTAGCCCAGACAGGGGGGGTACGAACATTCAGTACTTC
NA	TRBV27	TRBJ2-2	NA	CASSFMWNTWELFF	TGTGCCAGCAGTTTCATGTGGAACACCTGGGAGCTGTTTTTT
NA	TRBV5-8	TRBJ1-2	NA	CASSEGGPGENYGYTF	TGTGCCAGCAGCGAAGGGGGACCCGGGGAAAACTATGGCTACACCTTC
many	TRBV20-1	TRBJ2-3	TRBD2	CSASPRTSSYTDTQYF	TGCAGTGCTAGCCCCCGGACTAGCAGTTACACAGATACGCAGTATTTT
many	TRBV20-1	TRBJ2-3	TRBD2	CSASESSGSWGGDTQYF	TGCAGTGCTTCTGAATCTAGCGGGAGTTGGGGGGGAGATACGCAGTATTTT
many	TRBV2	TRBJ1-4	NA	CASSAGADILNEKLFF	TGTGCCAGCAGTGCAGGAGCGGACATCCTTAATGAAAAACTGTTTTTT
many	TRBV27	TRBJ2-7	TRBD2	CASSLDPPVTSGRGGSYEQYF	TGTGCCAGCAGTCTTGACCCACCAGTGACTAGCGGGAGAGGTGGGTCCTACGAGCAGTACTTC
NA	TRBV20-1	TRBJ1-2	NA	CSARVGGYGHTF	TGCAGTGCTAGAGTCGGGGGCTATGGCCACACCTTC
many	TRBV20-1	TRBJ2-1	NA	CSAFHSGYNEQFF	TGCAGTGCTTTTCACAGCGGATACAATGAGCAGTTCTTC
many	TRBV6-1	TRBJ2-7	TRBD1	CASSEEGQGLF	TGTGCCAGCAGTGAAGAAGGACAGGGGCTCTTC
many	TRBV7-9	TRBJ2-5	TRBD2	CASSSPGLAGLKTQYF	TGTGCCAGCAGCTCCCCCGGACTAGCGGGTTTGAAGACCCAGTACTTC
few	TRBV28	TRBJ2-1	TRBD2	CASSFLAGEGEQFF	TGTGCCAGCAGTTTTCTTGCGGGAGAGGGGGAGCAGTTCTTC
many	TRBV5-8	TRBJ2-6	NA	CASSFGATGANVLTF	TGTGCCAGCAGCTTCGGGGCGACTGGGGCCAACGTCCTGACTTTC
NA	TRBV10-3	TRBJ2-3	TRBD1	CAISELGTGGTDTQYF	TGTGCCATCAGTGAATTGGGGACAGGGGGCACAGATACGCAGTATTTT
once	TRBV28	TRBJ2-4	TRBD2	CASSFPGGAINTAKNIQYF	TGTGCCAGCAGTTTCCCGGGGGGGGCTATTAATACGGCCAAAAACATTCAGTACTTC
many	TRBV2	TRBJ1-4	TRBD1	CASRAYRGSQEKLFF	TGTGCCAGCAGGGCCTACAGGGGGTCCCAAGAAAAACTGTTTTTT
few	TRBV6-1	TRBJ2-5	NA	CASNGAGVGETQYF	TGTGCCAGCAATGGGGCAGGGGTTGGAGAGACCCAGTACTTC
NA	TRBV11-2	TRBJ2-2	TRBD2	CASRPWGGGPTGELFF	TGTGCCAGCAGACCTTGGGGGGGAGGGCCCACCGGGGAGCTGTTTTTT
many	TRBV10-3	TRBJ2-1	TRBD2	CAISESYAGGQGEQFF	TGTGCCATCAGTGAGTCGTATGCGGGAGGGCAGGGAGAGCAGTTCTTC
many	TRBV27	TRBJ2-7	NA	CASSLRGIPYEQYF	TGTGCCAGCAGTCTCCGGGGAATTCCCTACGAGCAGTACTTC
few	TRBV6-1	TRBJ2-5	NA	CARGGVGRETQYF	TGTGCCAGAGGGGGGGTAGGGAGGGAGACCCAGTACTTC
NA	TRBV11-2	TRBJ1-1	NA	CASSLVYTEMNTEAFF	TGTGCCAGCAGCTTAGTTTATACAGAAATGAACACTGAAGCTTTCTTT
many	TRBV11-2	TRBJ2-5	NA	CASSLGGRRAQYF	TGTGCCAGCAGCTTAGGGGGACGGCGGGCCCAGTACTTC
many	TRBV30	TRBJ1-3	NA	CAWSVEGNTIYF	TGTGCCTGGAGTGTTGAGGGAAACACCATATATTTT